The present entry profiles one T cell receptor (beta chain) with its context. The target antigen is unknown. This specimen belongs to a study of identifying expanded T cells in peripheral blood. This table comes from immunoSEQ multiplex PCR, and its TCRdb copy is limited to in-frame clones, with some not included. The sample records about 97,000 clones, about 91% being singletons. CDR1 and CDR2 (germline): SGHNT, YYREEE (reference sequence). CDR3 size: 16 residues. The V segment lost 4 bases and the J segment 3 bases; nucleotides outside the gene matches: 12. Study-level results: Over approximately two and four weeks, about 15 and 19 clones changed, versus 1.2 between replicates.

This chain links TRBV5-4 with TRBJ2-7; 8 nucleotides match TRBD2. The sequence derives from a person aged 18-70 years in good health. The sequenced sample consisted of blood. In nucleotides, the CDR3 is TGTGCCAGCAGCGAGCGCACGGGGACTAGTTTCTACGAGCAGTACTTC. Translation: CASSERTGTSFYEQYF.